The 18 T cell receptor beta chains listed next were all sequenced from one sample in a study of T-cell reconstitution after alpha-beta-depleted transplantation in children. A library of TCRbeta sequences, prepared with unique molecular identifiers, was generated. Each CDR3 protein is one row after TCRdb ran MiXCR on the PCR reads. Here the sample spans some 390,000 distinct CDR3 sequences, roughly 21% being singletons. Sample: PBMCs from the stem cell graft donor, taken from the stem cell graft. The receptor source for this set is a human donor who donated a stem cell graft to a child with acute myeloid leukemia.

This clonotype was seen a handful of times. The V and J genes are TRBV20-1 and TRBJ2-2; D could derive from TRBD1 or TRBD2 (6 bases each). The CDR3 is made up of 14 amino acids. The V gene's germline CDR1 is DFQATT and CDR2 SNEGSKA (reference sequence). The ends were cut back, 3 bases at V and 3 bases at J, with 11 bases in the middle. CDR3 sequence reads: CSASSGAHTGELFF. In nucleotides, the CDR3 is TGCAGTGCTAGTTCGGGGGCCCACACCGGGGAGCTGTTTTTT.

The chain uses TRBV7-8 and TRBJ2-7; 7 nucleotides agree with TRBD1. This CDR3 is 15 amino acids long. Germline values: CDR1 SGHVS, CDR2 FQNEAQ. V lost 5 bases and J lost 2; bases outside the gene matches: 9. The CDR3 region has the DNA TGTGCCAGCAGCATCCGGGACAGAGGTACCTACGAGCAGTACTTC. Translated: CASSIRDRGTYEQYF.

This clonotype has ten or more counts. V and J are TRBV29-1 and TRBJ1-6; D unresolved. The ends were cut back, 4 bases at V and 7 bases at J, with 11 bases in the middle. The CDR3 runs to 13 residues. The germline gives CDR1 SQVTM, CDR2 ANQGSEA. The CDR3 protein is CSVAAGPNSPLHF. CDR3 in DNA: TGCAGCGTTGCCGCGGGTCCGAATTCACCCCTCCACTTT.

V is TRBV7-9 and J is TRBJ2-3, with 10 bases fitting TRBD2. The germline V gene encodes CDR1 SEHNR and CDR2 FQNEAQ (reference sequence). V lost 5 bases, J lost 7 bases, and 12 bases stayed unmatched. The CDR3 loop spans 16 amino acids. CDR3 sequence (DNA): TGTGCCAGCAGCGCCTCCGGGACTAGCGCCCGACATACGCAGTATTTT. Amino acids: CASSASGTSARHTQYF.

The CDR3 sequence: CASSPIGSGSYEQYF. The CDR3, as DNA: TGTGCCAGCAGCCCGATAGGTAGCGGGAGTTACGAGCAGTACTTC. This chain uses TRBV7-6 with TRBJ2-7; 9 positions match TRBD2. Germline V gene sequence: CDR1 SGHVS, CDR2 FNYEAQ. This CDR3 comprises 15 residues. The junction had 9 bases not matched to a gene; V was cut back by 5 bases and J by 4 bases.

The chain carries TRBV2 and TRBJ2-1; 7 nucleotides match TRBD1. The CDR3 extends over 12 amino acids. V lost 5 bases to trimming and J lost 6 bases; unmatched junction nucleotides: 1. CDR1 is SNHLY, CDR2 FYNNEI, per germline. The CDR3 loop reads CASSTGVNEQFF. In DNA form, the CDR3 reads TGTGCCAGCAGTACAGGGGTCAATGAGCAGTTCTTC.

This clonotype was seen repeatedly, ten times or more. The chain combines TRBV12-3 or TRBV12-4 with TRBJ2-7; the match to TRBD2 covers 9 bases. This CDR3 has 13 residues. Trimming took 7 bases from V and 7 from J; bases not matched to a gene: 8. CDR3 amino acids: CASTSGRPDEQYF. The DNA of the CDR3 is TGTGCCAGCACCAGCGGGAGGCCTGATGAGCAGTACTTC.

This clonotype was counted between two and nine times. The CDR3 loop is CSARVLAGGSLYF. In DNA, the CDR3 is TGCAGTGCTAGGGTGCTAGCGGGAGGATCTCTGTACTTC. V gene TRBV20-1 combines with J gene TRBJ2-5; 11 nucleotides align to TRBD2. The CDR3 length is 13 residues. The trim removed 3 bases at V and 13 bases at J, leaving 10 bases unmatched. From germline, CDR1 is DFQATT and CDR2 SNEGSKA (reference sequence).

This clonotype occurred many times. The chain uses TRBV7-8 and TRBJ2-7, with D hard to call. The V and J ends lost 1 base and 0 bases respectively, with 7 bases between them. CDR1 and CDR2 from the germline V gene are SGHVS and FQNEAQ. CDR3 length: 14 residues. The CDR3 sequence is CASSLESSSYEQYF. In nucleotides, the CDR3 is TGTGCCAGCAGCTTAGAGAGTAGCTCCTACGAGCAGTACTTC.

This clonotype was observed many times. This chain uses TRBV12-3 or TRBV12-4 with TRBJ1-5; possible D gene TRBD1, 5 bases. The V end lost 8 bases, the J end lost 4 bases, and 6 bases lay between the germline ends. This CDR3 spans 11 amino acids. The CDR3 DNA is TGTGCCAGCGGACAAAATCAGCCCCAGCATTTT. It specifies CASGQNQPQHF.

This clonotype has more than one count but fewer than ten. This CDR3 reads CASSPLDRQETQYF. The CDR3 DNA reads TGTGCCAGCAGCCCCCTGGACAGGCAAGAGACCCAGTACTTC. The chain is built from TRBV3-1 and TRBJ2-5; 7 nucleotides line up with TRBD1. J lost 2 bases, V lost 4 bases, and 4 bases had no gene match. This CDR3 spans 14 amino acids. CDR1 and CDR2 (germline): LGHDT, YNNKEL (reference sequence).

This clonotype has only a few counts. V and J are TRBV5-1 and TRBJ2-1; D may be TRBD2 (6 bases). This CDR3 region has 16 residues. The germline CDR1 and CDR2 sequences are SGHRS and YFSETQ. The V end was cut by 1 base, the J end by 4 bases, with 15 bases between. CDR3 in DNA: TGCGCCAGCAGCTTGTACAGCGGGCAACAATACAATGAGCAGTTCTTC. Translation gives CASSLYSGQQYNEQFF.

In this sample, this clonotype turned up a few times. This sequence joins TRBV27 and TRBJ2-7, with 10 bases lining up with TRBD2. The length of the CDR3 is 15 residues. Germline-derived CDR1 and CDR2 are MNHEY and SMNVEV (reference sequence). With V trimmed by 1 base and J by 3 bases, 3 bases remained unmatched. The CDR3 spells CASSLWGLASYEQYF. As DNA, the CDR3 is TGTGCCAGCAGTTTATGGGGACTAGCGAGCTACGAGCAGTACTTC.

The chain couples TRBV29-1 to TRBJ2-3; 8 nucleotides agree with TRBD2. Unmatched junction bases numbered 3, after V lost 2 bases and J lost 5 bases. The CDR3 sequence is 13 residues long. Germline CDR1 SQVTM, CDR2 ANQGSEA. The CDR3, as DNA: TGCAGCGTTGAACACGGGGGGGGAGATACGCAGTATTTT. This gives the protein CSVEHGGGDTQYF.

The chain is built from TRBV15 and TRBJ2-7, with 7 positions matching TRBD2. This CDR3 comprises 14 residues. With V trimmed by 1 base and J by 7 bases, 7 bases remained unmatched. Germline loops: CDR1 LNHNV, CDR2 YYDKDF (reference sequence). The DNA of the CDR3 is TGTGCCACCAGCAGAGCGGGGGGATCGGGAGAGCAGTACTTC. It codes for CATSRAGGSGEQYF.

At least ten counts were recorded for this clonotype. The gene calls are TRBV12-3 or TRBV12-4 and TRBJ2-1; D might be TRBD1 (5 bases). Trimming cost V 3 bases and J 8 bases, with 14 bases left between them. The CDR3 sequence is 14 residues long. The CDR3 coding sequence is TGTGCCAGCAGTTTGGCTCGCAGGGCGGATGAGCAGTTCTTC. Protein product: CASSLARRADEQFF.

This clonotype was counted at least ten times. This chain uses TRBV29-1 with TRBJ2-3, with 8 bases fitting TRBD2. Germline CDR1 and CDR2: SQVTM and ANQGSEA. V was clipped by 1 base and J by 4 bases; unmatched bases: 10. This CDR3 contains 16 residues. CDR3 in amino acids: CSVEGRRGGRSDTQYF. The CDR3 nucleotides read TGCAGCGTTGAAGGCCGGCGGGGCGGGAGGTCAGATACGCAGTATTTT.

This clonotype was seen only a few times. The chain couples TRBV14 to TRBJ2-7; TRBD1 matches 12 bases. CDR1 SGHDN and CDR2 FVKESK come from the germline V gene. The CDR3 runs 16 residues. With 1 base clipped from V and 6 bases from J, the junction kept 7 bases outside the gene matches. The DNA for the CDR3 is TGTGCCAGCAGCCAAGGTTGGGACAGGGGGCCAGGCGAGCAGTACTTC. Amino acid sequence: CASSQGWDRGPGEQYF.